The source of this T cell receptor beta chain is a study of cytomegalovirus exposure and HLA in healthy donors. Overall study findings and caveats: Rarity marked most TCR sequences, yet some public TCRs occurred in many donors. For most TCR beta V segments, an earlier analysis put the productive rate at about 90% or about 30% of the time. Under in vitro conditions, three CMV-associated chains were confirmed as specific for CMV antigens.

As concerns this clone: Its antigen is not known.

The PCR employed 60 Vbeta primers together with 13 Jbeta primers. The method was immunoSEQ multiplex PCR; TCRdb's version includes in-frame clones alone and lacks a portion of them. The sample holds hundreds of thousands of clones, around 76% seen once. Per the germline V gene, CDR1 is MNHEY and CDR2 is SVGAGI. Trimming cost V 5 bases and J 4 bases; bases outside gene matches: 3. The CDR3 extends over 15 amino acids. The receptor comes from a man aged 40-55 years in good health and CMV-seropositive. The chain carries TRBV6-5 and TRBJ2-2, with 11 bases lining up with TRBD1. Material: PBMCs. CDR3 region: CASSPGQGGTGELFF. The CDR3 DNA is TGTGCCAGCAGTCCGGGACAGGGGGGCACCGGGGAGCTGTTTTTT.